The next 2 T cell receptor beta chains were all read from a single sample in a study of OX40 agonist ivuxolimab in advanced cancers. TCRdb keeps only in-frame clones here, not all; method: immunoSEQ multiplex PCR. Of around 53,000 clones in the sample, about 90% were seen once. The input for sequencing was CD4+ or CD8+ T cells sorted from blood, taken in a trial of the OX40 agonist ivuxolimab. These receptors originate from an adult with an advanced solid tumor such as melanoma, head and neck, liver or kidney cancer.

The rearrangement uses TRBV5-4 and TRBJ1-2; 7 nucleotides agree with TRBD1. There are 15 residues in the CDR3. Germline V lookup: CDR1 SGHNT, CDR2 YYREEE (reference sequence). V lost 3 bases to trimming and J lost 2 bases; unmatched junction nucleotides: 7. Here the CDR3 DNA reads TGTGCCAGCAGCTCCGGGACAGCCAACAACTATGGCTACACCTTC. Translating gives CASSSGTANNYGYTF.

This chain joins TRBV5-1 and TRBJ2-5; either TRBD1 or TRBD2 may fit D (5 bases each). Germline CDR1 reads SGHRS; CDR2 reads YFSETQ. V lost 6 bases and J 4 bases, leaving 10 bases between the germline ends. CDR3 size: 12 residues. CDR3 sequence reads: CASKPGRETQYF. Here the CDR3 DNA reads TGCGCCAGCAAACCGGGGCGAGAGACCCAGTACTTC.